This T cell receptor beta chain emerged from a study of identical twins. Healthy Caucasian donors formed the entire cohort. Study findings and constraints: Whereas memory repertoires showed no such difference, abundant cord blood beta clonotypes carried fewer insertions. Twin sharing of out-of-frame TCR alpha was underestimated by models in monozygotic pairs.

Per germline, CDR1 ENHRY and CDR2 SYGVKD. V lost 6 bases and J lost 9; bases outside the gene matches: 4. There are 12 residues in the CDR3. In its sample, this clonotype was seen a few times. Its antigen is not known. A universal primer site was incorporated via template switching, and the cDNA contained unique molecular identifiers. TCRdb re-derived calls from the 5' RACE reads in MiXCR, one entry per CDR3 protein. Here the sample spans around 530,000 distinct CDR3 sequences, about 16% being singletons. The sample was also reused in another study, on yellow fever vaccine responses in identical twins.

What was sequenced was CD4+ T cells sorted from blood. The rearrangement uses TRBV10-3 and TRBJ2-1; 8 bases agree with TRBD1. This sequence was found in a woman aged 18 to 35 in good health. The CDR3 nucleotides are TGTGCCATCAGCCCGACAGGGGCTGAGCAGTTCTTC. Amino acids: CAISPTGAEQFF.